This T cell receptor (beta chain) was identified during a study of regulatory T cells in long-lasting Graves disease (dated by TCRdb to about 2021). Looking at the study overall: In the newly diagnosed Graves' disease group, patients had been taking antithyroid drugs for less than 3 months. This study used TCR sequencing and RNA sequencing of peripheral blood to compare persistent Graves' disease patients against newly diagnosed Graves' disease patients. The study took place in China and was registered as a clinical trial. A total of roughly 33 samples underwent TCR sequencing: some 13 from persistent and around 20 from newly diagnosed Graves' disease patients. What the research found in general, with its limitations: Compared with newly diagnosed patients, patients with persistent Graves' disease had lower TCR Shannon entropy and fewer highly expanded clones, which suggests clonal expansion. Patients with persistent disease shared more public clonotypes (over 2,500) than newly diagnosed patients did (approximately 1,000). The study examined only peripheral blood because the primary lesion, thyroid tissue, could not be accessed. Only the TCR beta chain was sequenced and analyzed. TRBV28, TRBJ1-2 and TRBJ2-5 were preferentially used in persistent disease, while TRBV20-1 and TRBJ2-1 were favored in newly diagnosed disease. The authors acknowledged the small sample size as a limitation that may reduce accuracy.

With regard to this clonotype: Its binding antigen is unknown. No much larger clonotype is one base removed from it; base qualities were not supplied.

What the time point label conveys for this sample: newly diagnosed GD, antithyroid drugs for less than 3 months. RNA was extracted from PBMCs in TRIzol for both TCR sequencing and RNA sequencing. The diagnosis of Graves' disease was made according to American Thyroid Association guidelines. Recruitment of patients was carried out at an endocrinology department in Xi'an, China. From each patient, about 9.7 milliliters of peripheral blood was collected into an EDTA anticoagulant tube. Ficoll Paque Plus density gradient separation was used to isolate PBMCs, and no further T cell sorting was done. An Agilent 2100 Bioanalyzer and agarose gel were used to check RNA quality, while a NanoDrop 2000 measured RNA concentration. Library prep was done by multiplex PCR. The sequencer was an Illumina HiSeq 4000. To build TCR beta libraries, CDR3 regions were amplified by Arm-PCR using iRepertoire HTBI primers. Gel purification was performed on PCR products prior to sequencing. As for the original processing: Across samples, around 58 TRBV and around 15 TRBJ segments were identified and used for gene usage analysis of CDR3 amino acid clonotypes. COPE and FqMerger were used to merge the filtered high-quality paired reads into contigs. Contigs were aligned with BLAST to IMGT TRBV, TRBD and TRBJ reference genes, and CDR3 was defined per IMGT. Any clonotype with a frequency above 0.1% was counted as a highly expanded clone. Shannon entropy was used to measure repertoire diversity, and the Gini coefficient was used to measure V-J evenness. Public clonotypes were defined as clonotypes shared by more than one individual. TCRdb reanalyzed the raw reads on its own, using fastp at Q25 for trimming and MiXCR for clone calling, and kept in-frame beta chains. Each entry is one CDR3 protein sequence, shown with its most common DNA and genes. For this entry, the V and J calls and clone size follow TCRdb and not the study's own pipeline. This sample holds over 500,000 distinct CDR3 sequences; about 15% were observed only once. Around 11% of the sample comes from the top ten.

V and J lose 4 bases and 6 bases, and a span of 16 bases separates them. Inclusive of the bounding cysteine and phenylalanine, the CDR3 is 14 residues long. Only the CDR3 DNA is retained, 42 bases long and in frame from the first base. CDR1 and CDR2 (SGHKS, YYEKEE) derive from the germline V gene (reference sequence). A further study also used this sample, focusing on T cells in Graves' hyperthyroidism and ophthalmopathy. The second study reports: A patient counted as having stable Graves' hyperthyroidism if no progression to ophthalmopathy occurred over 18 months of follow-up. Hyperthyroidism patients were newly diagnosed, with disease duration under 2 months, and aged 18 to 65 years. Exclusion was applied to patients with uncontrolled infections, other autoimmune diseases, pregnancy or lactation. Diagnoses were based on clinical symptoms, serum thyroxine and TRAb, thyroid ultrasound and orbital computed tomography. A first-round RT-PCR of the TCR CDR3 used the HTBI primer set with the Qiagen OneStep RT-PCR kit. Blood samples also contained most of the expanded thyroid clonotypes (frequency above 0.001), which suggests that blood repertoires may reflect thyroid immune responses. In cross-validation, a model built on a 13 V-J signature told ophthalmopathy apart from stable hyperthyroidism with just under 90% sensitivity and roughly 81% specificity, and in testing the same model reached 80%/75%. During validation, the model predicted progression to ophthalmopathy a median of about 6.3 months ahead of onset, with approximately 71% sensitivity and around 72% specificity. To identify distinguishing TCR V-J signatures, a discovery cohort of about a hundred patients was used, comprising 40 to 45 with Graves' ophthalmopathy and around 57 with stable Graves' hyperthyroidism. Whether ophthalmopathy could be predicted prospectively was tested in an independent validation cohort made up of approximately 19 hyperthyroidism patients plus 17 patients who later progressed to ophthalmopathy. The 75 to 100 discovery patients were divided at random into training and test sets in a 7:3 ratio. Thyroid tissue and blood T-cell repertoires from about six Graves' hyperthyroidism patients were also compared in the study. Following sampling, methimazole starting at 30 mg daily was given to hyperthyroidism patients, and high-dose intravenous methylprednisolone was given to ophthalmopathy patients. A second multiplex PCR round built the libraries, followed by size selection and purification. Libraries were sequenced paired-end with 100 bp reads on an Illumina HiSeq2000. SOAPnuke was used to process the raw data, throwing out any read that contained adapters or uncalled bases, had a mean Phred below 15, or lacked an exact constant-primer or identifier match. COPE v1.2.5 was used to merge the high-quality paired reads, and each unique nucleotide sequence was defined as a clonotype. MiTCR v1.1 was used to align the clonotypes against IMGT TRBV, TRBD and TRBJ reference segments. Only V-J combinations with frequency above 0.0001, covering approximately 99% of repertoires, were analysed. A TCS score was defined as the ratio of F50 (clonal expansion) to E x V (chaos), with BLOSUM62-based TCRdist applied between CDR3 peptides within each V-J. Welch's t-statistics and random forest reduced 450 to 600 V-J features to some 14, which were used in a naive Bayes classifier (R e1071). No statistical method was used to fix the sample size in advance, and group allocation was not hidden from the investigators. According to the paper, TCR Vbeta CDR3 sequencing was carried out on 135 peripheral blood samples, which came from 40 to 45 ophthalmopathy, 70 to 80 hyperthyroidism and approximately 17 progressor patients.

This sequence uses TRBV5-5 and TRBJ1-2, with no D gene named confidently. The starting material was peripheral blood mononuclear cells (PBMCs), obtained at new diagnosis, from a patient treated with antithyroid drugs. This TCR was sampled from a young man with Graves disease. Donor details come from another sample of the same person, matched by shared clones. The CDR3 has the sequence CASSQPDPGHGYTF. The DNA sequence reads TGTGCCAGCAGCCAACCTGACCCCGGGCATGGCTACACCTTC.